Below are 22 T cell receptor beta chains sequenced from a single sample in a study of cytomegalovirus exposure and HLA in healthy donors. The study ran its PCR with 60 Vbeta and 13 Jbeta primers. Profiled with immunoSEQ multiplex PCR; TCRdb holds only in-frame clones, not every one. The sample has about 110,000 clones, approximately 70% seen once; the top ten hold roughly 8.7%. Sequenced: PBMCs. The receptors come from a man aged 30 to 45 in good health and CMV-seropositive.

A remark on this clone: Other DNA sequences within the sample encode an identical CDR3. This chain connects TRBV9 to TRBJ2-5; TRBD2 matches 8 bases. The CDR3 sequence is 14 residues long. CDR1 and CDR2 from the germline V gene are SGDLS and YYNGEE. Trimming at V came to 0 bases and at J to 4 bases, leaving 2 bases not matched to a gene. The CDR3 sequence: CASSVAGGGETQYF. In DNA form, the CDR3 reads TGTGCCAGCAGCGTAGCGGGAGGGGGAGAGACCCAGTACTTC.

This clone was counted only a few times. The J gene is TRBJ1-2, the V gene TRBV27, with D possibly being TRBD1 (5 bases). The CDR3 runs 15 residues. Germline V gene lookup returns CDR1 MNHEY and CDR2 SMNVEV (reference sequence). The V and J ends lost 6 bases and 4 bases respectively, with 18 bases between them. CDR3 residues: CASRKTLGGSYGYTF. DNA of the CDR3: TGTGCCAGCAGAAAAACCTTGGGGGGGAGCTATGGCTACACCTTC.

The rearrangement uses TRBV21-1 and TRBJ2-7; TRBD2 is the table's D call and was not checked against the DNA. TRBV21-1 is marked as a pseudogene. The CDR3 sequence is 14 residues long. In DNA, the CDR3 is TGTGCCAGCAGCTTAGCTCATTGGCCCTACGAGCAGTACGTC. This sequence encodes CASSLAHWPYEQYV.

This rearrangement joins TRBV5-1 to TRBJ2-7; the match to TRBD1 covers 9 bases. Germline CDR1 and CDR2: SGHRS and YFSETQ. V shed 4 bases, J shed 1 base, and the junction held 3 bases outside the gene matches. The CDR3 consists of 14 residues. This chain's CDR3 is CASSQGQGSYEQYF. The CDR3 region has the DNA TGCGCCAGCAGCCAGGGACAGGGTTCCTACGAGCAGTACTTC.

This chain joins TRBV2 and TRBJ2-5, with 10 bases fitting TRBD2. CDR1 SNHLY and CDR2 FYNNEI come from the germline V gene. This CDR3 has 16 residues. Trimming at V came to 5 bases and at J to 10 bases, leaving 16 bases not matched to a gene. CDR3 region: CASSKESQAGGSDQYF. In DNA form, the CDR3 reads TGTGCCAGCAGTAAGGAGTCGCAAGCGGGGGGGTCGGACCAGTACTTC.

The count of this clone is one. The chain has TRBV28 and TRBJ2-1, with D maybe TRBD1 (5 bases). Germline lookup yields CDR1 MDHEN and CDR2 SYDVKM. Trimming took 7 bases from V and 8 from J, leaving 21 bases between them. The CDR3 consists of 15 residues. CDR3 loop: CASTPGFRGSHEQFF. CDR3 DNA sequence: TGTGCCAGCACCCCTGGATTTAGGGGATCCCATGAGCAGTTCTTC. Full variable domain (outside the CDR3, taken from reference TRBV28 and TRBJ2-1): DVKVTQSSRYLVKRTGEKVFLECVQDMDHENMFWYRQDPGLGLRLIYFSYDVKMKEKGDIPEGYSVSREKKERFSLILESASTNQTSMYLCASTPGFRGSHEQFFGPGTRLTVL.

The chain links TRBV7-2 to TRBJ1-6; 11 nucleotides agree with TRBD1. The CDR3 spans 16 residues. Germline V gene data show CDR1 as SGHTA and CDR2 as FQGNSA. V gave up 0 bases and J gave up 9 bases; unmatched junction bases: 4. The CDR3 region is CASSLAGTGGGSPLHF. CDR3 sequence (DNA): TGTGCCAGCAGCTTAGCCGGGACAGGGGGTGGTTCACCCCTCCACTTT.

The chain links TRBV10-3 to TRBJ1-1, with D possibly matching TRBD1 (6 bases). Germline V gene sequence: CDR1 ENHRY, CDR2 SYGVKD. There are 13 residues in the CDR3. Trimming cost V 7 bases and J 1 base, with 10 bases left between them. DNA for the CDR3: TGTGCCATCACCCCGGACAGGAACACTGAAGCTTTCTTT. Translated, it gives CAITPDRNTEAFF.

About this clone itself: One junction end disagrees with the germline gene, perhaps due to a read error. CDR3 residues: CAGSPRVGQAWGEAFF. CDR3 nucleotide sequence: TGTGCCGGCAGCCCTAGAGTGGGGCAGGCTTGGGGTGAAGCTTTCTTT. The chain couples TRBV7-9 to TRBJ1-1; possibly TRBD1 for D (5 bases). Germline CDR1 and CDR2: SEHNR and FQNEAQ (reference sequence). The CDR3 totals 16 residues.

V gene TRBV2 combines with J gene TRBJ1-4, with 9 bases identical to TRBD1. The trim removed 6 bases at V and 1 base at J, leaving 12 bases unmatched. In germline, CDR1 is SNHLY, CDR2 FYNNEI. The CDR3 has 18 amino acids. The CDR3 loop reads CASSATGGSLLTNEKLFF. The CDR3 DNA follows: TGTGCCAGCAGCGCTACAGGGGGCAGCCTTCTAACTAATGAAAAACTGTTTTTT.

This clone was counted a single time. The genes are TRBV6-6 and TRBJ2-1; the match to TRBD2 covers 12 bases. The CDR3 is 15 amino acids. V was pared by 4 bases and J by 7 bases, with 5 bases of the junction left unmatched. Germline CDR1 reads MNHNY; CDR2 reads SVGAGI (reference sequence). CDR3 sequence reads: CASSSSGGGINEQFF. The CDR3 coding sequence is TGTGCCAGCAGTTCTAGCGGGGGGGGGATAAATGAGCAGTTCTTC.

The chain recombines TRBV11-3 with TRBJ2-7, with 9 bases matching TRBD2. V lost 0 bases to trimming and J lost 4 bases; unmatched junction nucleotides: 4. The length of the CDR3 is 15 residues. Germline CDR1 SGHNT, CDR2 YENEEA. The CDR3 DNA is TGTGCCAGCAGCTTAGATAGCGGGAGAAATTACGAGCAGTACGTC. The encoded protein is CASSLDSGRNYEQYV.

V is TRBV12-5 and J is TRBJ2-4; 10 bases line up with TRBD2. The V gene's germline CDR1 is LGHNT and CDR2 FRNRAP. The CDR3 extends over 20 amino acids. J was trimmed by 0 bases and V by 4 bases; bases with no gene match: 15. The CDR3: CASGSLSPGLAHIAKNIQYF. The CDR3 nucleotides are TGTGCTAGTGGTTCGCTGTCTCCGGGACTAGCGCATATAGCCAAAAACATTCAGTACTTC.

The chain recombines TRBV30 with TRBJ1-1; 9 bases are shared with TRBD1. The germline CDR1 and CDR2 sequences are GTSNPN and SVGIG (reference sequence). The V segment lost 3 bases and the J segment 7 bases; nucleotides outside the gene matches: 12. This CDR3 contains 15 residues. CDR3 sequence reads: CAWRTGTGSFNEAFF. Here the CDR3 DNA reads TGTGCCTGGAGAACCGGGACAGGGAGTTTTAATGAAGCTTTCTTT.

The chain couples TRBV2 to TRBJ2-4; D is perhaps TRBD2 (5 bases). Germline V lookup: CDR1 SNHLY, CDR2 FYNNEI. This CDR3 spans 15 amino acids. Trimming took off 6 bases at V and 0 bases at J, with 12 bases between the two ends. CDR3 region: CASRNGRGAKNIQYF. DNA of the CDR3: TGTGCCAGCAGGAACGGACGGGGAGCCAAAAACATTCAGTACTTC.

The chain is built from TRBV28 and TRBJ2-1, with 10 nucleotides matching TRBD2. The V and J ends lost 10 bases and 12 bases, in that order; junction bases with no gene match: 9. Germline CDR1 reads MDHEN; CDR2 reads SYDVKM. This CDR3 contains 12 residues. The DNA for the CDR3 is TGTGCCACGGGAGGGAGCGGGAGGGGGCAGTTCTTC. Its translation: CATGGSGRGQFF.

The chain combines TRBV7-3 with TRBJ2-3; tentative D call: TRBD2 (6 bases). Germline V gene data show CDR1 as SGHTA and CDR2 as FQGTGA. CDR3 size: 12 residues. Trimming pared 4 bases from V and 4 bases from J, leaving 6 bases between. CDR3 region: CASSSSADTQYF. DNA of the CDR3: TGTGCCAGCAGCTCTAGCGCAGATACGCAGTATTTT.

In this sample, this clone turned up a few times. The chain employs TRBV7-3 and TRBJ2-6, with D possibly being TRBD1 (5 bases). CDR3 length: 17 amino acids. Germline assignment: CDR1 SGHTA and CDR2 FQGTGA. The ends were cut back, 2 bases at V and 3 bases at J, with 14 bases in the middle. The CDR3 DNA reads as TGTGCCAGCAGCTTATCCCAGGGTGGCGGTGGGGCCAACGTCCTGACTTTC. This translates into CASSLSQGGGGANVLTF. The variable domain in full, completed from reference TRBV7-3 and TRBJ2-6, reads GAGVSQTPSNKVTEKGKYVELRCDPISGHTALYWYRQSLGQGPEFLIYFQGTGAADDSGLPNDRFFAVRPEGSVSTLKIQRTERGDSAVYLCASSLSQGGGGANVLTFGAGSRLTVL.

This clone occurred a few times. V usage is TRBV27 and J usage is TRBJ1-1, with TRBD1 identical over 8 bases. This CDR3 has 15 residues. In germline, CDR1 is MNHEY, CDR2 SMNVEV (reference sequence). Trimming removed 3 bases from V and 1 base from J; junction bases left unmatched: 4. For the CDR3, the DNA is TGTGCCAGCAGTTTCGGGACAGGAGGGAACACTGAAGCTTTCTTT. It encodes CASSFGTGGNTEAFF.

The chain carries TRBV7-2 and TRBJ1-2; 7 bases map to TRBD1. V trimming: 2 bases; J trimming: 8 bases; junction bases outside the gene matches: 8. The CDR3 is 14 amino acids. Per germline, CDR1 SGHTA and CDR2 FQGNSA. The CDR3 DNA reads TGTGCCAGCAGCTTAAATACAGGGGCTAGAGGCTACACCTTC. This translates into CASSLNTGARGYTF.

This clone was found a few times. The V and J genes are TRBV19 and TRBJ2-5; tentative D call: TRBD1 (5 bases). Per germline, CDR1 LNHDA and CDR2 SQIVND (reference sequence). V was trimmed by 3 bases and J by 5 bases, leaving 7 bases between them. This CDR3 has 12 residues. The CDR3: CASSMGRETQYF. CDR3 nucleotide sequence: TGTGCCAGTAGTATGGGGCGTGAGACCCAGTACTTC.

The chain recombines TRBV9 with TRBJ1-3; D not resolved. From germline, CDR1 is SGDLS and CDR2 YYNGEE. CDR3 size: 16 residues. Trimming took 0 bases from V and 0 from J, leaving 10 bases between them. In nucleotides, the CDR3 is TGTGCCAGCAGCGTAGGAGGTGGGTTCTCTGGAAACACCATATATTTT. Translation gives CASSVGGGFSGNTIYF. Combining the CDR3 with reference TRBV9 and TRBJ1-3 gives the whole variable domain DSGVTQTPKHLITATGQRVTLRCSPRSGDLSVYWYQQSLDQGLQFLIQYYNGEERAKGNILERFSAQQFPDLHSELNLSSLELGDSALYFCASSVGGGFSGNTIYFGEGSWLTVV.